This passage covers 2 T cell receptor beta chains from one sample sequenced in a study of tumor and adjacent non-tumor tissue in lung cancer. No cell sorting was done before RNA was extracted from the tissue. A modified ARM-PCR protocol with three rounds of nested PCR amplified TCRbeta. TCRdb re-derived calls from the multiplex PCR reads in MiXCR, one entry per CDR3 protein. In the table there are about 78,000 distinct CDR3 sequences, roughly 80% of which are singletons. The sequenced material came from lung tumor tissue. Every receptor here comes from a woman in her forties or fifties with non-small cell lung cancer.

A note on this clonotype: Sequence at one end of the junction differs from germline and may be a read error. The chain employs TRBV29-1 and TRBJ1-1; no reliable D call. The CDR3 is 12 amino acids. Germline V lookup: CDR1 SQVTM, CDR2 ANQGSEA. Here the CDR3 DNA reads TGCAGCGTTGAAGATCCCGAAACTGAAACTTTCTTT. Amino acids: CSVEDPETETFF.

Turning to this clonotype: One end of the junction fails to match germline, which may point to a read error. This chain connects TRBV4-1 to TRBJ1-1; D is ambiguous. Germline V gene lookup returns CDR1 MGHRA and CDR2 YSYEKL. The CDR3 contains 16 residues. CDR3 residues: CASTQGQYRLNTETFF. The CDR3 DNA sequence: TGCGCCAGCACCCAAGGCCAGTACCGATTGAACACTGAAACTTTCTTT.